This TCR beta chain was recorded in a study of PD-1 blockade in classical Hodgkin lymphoma. Time point noted: newly diagnosed, previously untreated cHL patient sample. Comparator PBMCs were from newly diagnosed, untreated classical Hodgkin lymphoma. Sequencing used immunoSEQ multiplex PCR; TCRdb keeps in-frame clones, though not all of them. This sample has roughly 68,000 clones, with about 93% found just once. CDR1 is MDHEN and CDR2 is SYDVKM in the germline V gene. V lost 9 bases and J 1 base, leaving 6 bases between the germline ends. This CDR3 contains 11 residues. This receptor was identified in a human donor with classical Hodgkin lymphoma. The chain carries TRBV28 and TRBJ1-1; no firm D call. Sequencing input: peripheral blood mononuclear cells (PBMCs). This CDR3 is CASEGNTEAFF. The CDR3 region has the DNA TGTGCCAGTGAGGGGAACACTGAAGCTTTCTTT.